Sequencing of this T cell receptor beta chain was carried out in a study of CD8 T cells in Susac syndrome (dated by TCRdb to the late 2010s). Looking at the study overall: The study used repertoire sequencing to test whether antigen drove CD8+ T cell activation and differentiation in Susac syndrome. The study compared CD8+ T cell repertoire clonality among eleven to twelve healthy donors, some 14 Susac syndrome patients and fewer than 19 multiple sclerosis patients.

Taken from cysteine to valine, the CDR3 has 11 residues. This entry keeps only the CDR3 DNA: 33 bases, framed from base 1. Sequences MRHNA (CDR1) and SNTAGT (CDR2) are obtained from the germline V gene. V was cut back by 4 bases and J by 4 bases, leaving a gap of 5 bases between them. RNA was extracted with the RNeasy kit and 0.5 to 1 ug was reverse transcribed using random hexamers. The immunoSEQ multiplex PCR assay, which covers 54 Vbeta and 13 Jbeta segments, was used to amplify TCR beta CDR3 regions. Bias from PCR amplification was corrected by using a synthetic template baseline for primer optimization and for computational correction. Per the original workflow: Reads were annotated to V, D and J genes according to IMGT and were analyzed with immunoSEQ Analyzer, with only productive sequences retained. To calculate clonality, Shannon entropy was normalized by log2 of the number of productive unique sequences and then subtracted from one. Public and private clones were assessed among the 100 most prevalent clones of each patient and control. Susac-specific clones were defined as absent from healthy and MS cohorts, 850 to 1,300 published viral clones and other ImmuneACCESS disease sequences. Starting from the raw public reads, TCRdb applied fastp trimming at Q25, assembled clones with MiXCR and retained in-frame beta chains. Every entry covers one CDR3 protein and lists the most common genes and DNA from its rows. These V and J calls are TCRdb output, not the study's own analysis. This sample comprises 95,000 to 150,000 distinct CDR3 sequences, approximately 95% of them detected only once. The top ten clonotypes cover roughly 0.31% of the sample.

In the case of this clonotype: Its antigen is currently not known. No per-base quality is available; no much larger clone lies one base away.

High-throughput TCR beta sequencing profiled peripheral blood CD8+ and CD4+ T cells from healthy donors, Susac syndrome patients and multiple sclerosis patients. Multiple sclerosis controls were treatment-naive patients with stable or active relapsing-remitting disease fulfilling revised McDonald criteria. CD8+ TEMRA cells were enriched by FACS, while bulk CD8+ and CD4+ T cells were purified by magnetic negative isolation. Blood was drawn into EDTA tubes, processed within 24 hours, and PBMCs were isolated by density gradient centrifugation. PBMCs intended for TCR sequencing were frozen in liquid nitrogen and were later thawed in a 37 degrees C water bath. The sorted or isolated CD4+, CD8+ and CD8+ TEMRA cells had a purity of 90% or higher. Results and caveats for the whole study, not just this receptor: The TCR sequencing and HLA analysis was acknowledged to have included a relatively small number of individuals.

The rearrangement combines TRBV6-4 with TRBJ2-7; the D segment could be TRBD1, given 5 matching bases. Material for sequencing was CD8+ T cells from PBMCs. The sequence was obtained from a human donor with multiple sclerosis. The nucleotide sequence reads as follows: TGTGCCAGCAGTGGACAGTACGAGCAGTACGTC. Its amino acids are CASSGQYEQYV.